This is a list of T cell receptor beta chains from one sample in a study of CD8 T cells in ankylosing spondylitis. TCRdb processed the 5' RACE reads anew with MiXCR; each CDR3 protein has one entry. The sample shows some 130,000 distinct CDR3 sequences, roughly a tenth of them seen only once. The sequencing sample was made of blood, either unsorted or a sorted T cell fraction (not recorded which). These receptors originate from a male donor with ankylosing spondylitis or in good health (not recorded which). The CDR3 runs from the conserved cysteine through the conserved F or W. The order of the fields is D gene, J gene, V gene, clone size, CDR3 DNA, CDR3 protein. D genes are given only for firm matches. Rows may omit the clone size; those that give it use once, few, many or a size class.

TRBD2 TRBJ2-2 TRBV4-2 many TGTGCCAGCAGACACATCGCTAGCGGGAGGGCCGGGGAGCTGTTTTTT CASRHIASGRAGELFF
- TRBJ2-2 TRBV5-1 many TGCGCCAGCAGCTTCGAGGGCTTGGACACCGGGGAGCTGTTTTTT CASSFEGLDTGELFF
- TRBJ2-1 TRBV4-2 many TGTGCCAGCAGCCCCGGGCCAAACAATGAGCAGTTCTTC CASSPGPNNEQFF
- TRBJ1-1 TRBV20-1 few TGCAGTGCTAGAGACAGAATTAAGAACACTGAAGCTTTCTTT CSARDRIKNTEAFF
- TRBJ2-7 TRBV11-2 - TGTGCCAGCAGCTTAGATGTTTCGGGACGAGCCTACGAGCAGTACTTC CASSLDVSGRAYEQYF
- TRBJ1-6 TRBV15 - TGTGCCACCAGCAGAGAACGGGGCCGAAATAATTCACCCCTCCACTTT CATSRERGRNNSPLHF
- TRBJ2-7 TRBV4-3 few TGCGCCAGCAGCCCCTCTTTCGGGAGCTCCTACGAGCAGTACTTC CASSPSFGSSYEQYF
- TRBJ1-2 TRBV5-1 many TGCGCCAGCAGCTCAGGGAATGGCTACACCTTC CASSSGNGYTF
TRBD2 TRBJ2-7 TRBV6-2/TRBV6-3 many TGTGCCAGCGGGACAGCGGGGGGTGGAACCTACGAGCAGTACTTC CASGTAGGGTYEQYF
- TRBJ1-1 TRBV20-1 few TGCAGTGCCCCGAGTGGGATGAACACTGAAGCTTTCTTT CSAPSGMNTEAFF
TRBD2 TRBJ2-7 TRBV6-5 many TGTGCCAGCAGTTACTGGGGGGCTAGCGGGATCTACGAGCAGTACTTC CASSYWGASGIYEQYF
- TRBJ2-2 TRBV29-1 many TGCAGCGTTCCATCCCTTAGCGGTACGAACACCGGGGAGCTGTTTTTT CSVPSLSGTNTGELFF
TRBD2 TRBJ2-1 TRBV11-2 many TGTGCCAGCAGCTTAGTCTCGGGCGGGGGAAGCTCCTACAATGAGCAGTTCTTC CASSLVSGGGSSYNEQFF
- TRBJ2-5 TRBV27 - TGTGCCAGCAGTTTTTTTCGGGAGACAAATCAAGAGACCCAGTACTTC CASSFFRETNQETQYF
- TRBJ2-7 TRBV20-1 - TGCAGTGCTAGGGAAAGAGGGCAGGGAACCTACGAGCAGTACTTC CSARERGQGTYEQYF
- TRBJ2-1 TRBV5-1 many TGCGCCAGCAGCTTGGTCCCACCTGGCTACGGCGACATCCAGTACAATGAGCAGTTCTTC CASSLVPPGYGDIQYNEQFF
TRBD1 TRBJ2-7 TRBV4-3 few TGCGCCAGCAGCCAAATGACAGGGTCGGGGTATGGCGAGCAGTACTTC CASSQMTGSGYGEQYF
- TRBJ1-1 TRBV4-3 many TGCGCCAGCAGCCAAGTGGTTCAGGTGGGGGAAGCTTTCTTT CASSQVVQVGEAFF
TRBD2 TRBJ2-7 TRBV7-2 many TGTGCCAGCAGCTTAGCGGGACTAGCGGGAGCTCTCCACGAGCAGTACTTC CASSLAGLAGALHEQYF
- TRBJ2-1 TRBV15 many TGTGCCACCAGCAGAGATCAGTGGGGTCTGTTTTCGGGGGAGGTCAGTGAGCAGTTCTTC CATSRDQWGLFSGEVSEQFF
- TRBJ2-3 TRBV29-1 many TGCAGCGTTGCCTTTTCGCCGGATACGCAGTATTTT CSVAFSPDTQYF
- TRBJ2-5 TRBV7-2 many TGTGCCAGCAGGGAAGGTGGGCGGACCCAGTACTTC CASREGGRTQYF
- TRBJ1-2 TRBV5-1 many TGCGCCAGCAGCTTGTGGGGAAGACAGGGCTACACCTTC CASSLWGRQGYTF
TRBD2 TRBJ2-7 TRBV24-1 many TGTGCCACCAGTGTAGGGACTAGGTACGAGCAGTACTTC CATSVGTRYEQYF
TRBD1 TRBJ2-1 TRBV5-1 many TGCGCCAGCAGAACCTTGGGGGGACAGGGTTTGAATGAGCAGTTCTTC CASRTLGGQGLNEQFF
- TRBJ2-7 TRBV12-3/TRBV12-4 many TGTGCCAGCAGCCGGACTGGGGCTTCCTACGAGCAGTACTTC CASSRTGASYEQYF
- TRBJ2-3 TRBV27 many TGTGCCAGCAGTTCCGAAAATACGCAGTATTTT CASSSENTQYF
- TRBJ2-2 TRBV20-1 - TGCAGTGCTAGAGATTATTTGTTACAGGGTGGCACCGGGGTGCTGTTTTTT CSARDYLLQGGTGVLFF
TRBD1 TRBJ1-1 TRBV4-2 many TGTGCCAGCAGCCCCTCGGCGCGACAGGGGTTGAACACTGAAGCTTTCTTT CASSPSARQGLNTEAFF
TRBD2 TRBJ2-1 TRBV29-1 few TGCAGCGTAAGCGGGAGGGCCTACAATGAGCAGTTCTTC CSVSGRAYNEQFF
TRBD1 TRBJ2-5 TRBV12-3/TRBV12-4 few TGTGCCAGCAGCCGAAACAGGGGGTGGCAGGAGACCCAGTACTTC CASSRNRGWQETQYF
- TRBJ2-5 TRBV29-1 many TGCAGCGTGGAGGGGTATTTCGGCCAAGAGACCCAGTACTTC CSVEGYFGQETQYF
- TRBJ2-7 TRBV12-3/TRBV12-4 once TGTGCCAGCAGTCCCATGGAGGGGTCGGGCCACGAGCAGTACTTC CASSPMEGSGHEQYF
TRBD2 TRBJ2-1 TRBV20-1 many TGCAGTGCGAGAGCGGGGGGCTCCTACAATGAGCAGTTCTTC CSARAGGSYNEQFF
- TRBJ2-7 TRBV12-3/TRBV12-4 many TGTGCCAGCAGGTTGAGAACAGGGAGCGAGCAGTACTTC CASRLRTGSEQYF
- TRBJ2-7 TRBV21-1 many TGTGCCAGCAGCAAAGGCAGCGAGCAGTACTTC CASSKGSEQYF
- TRBJ2-2 TRBV14 few TGTGCCAGCAGCCGACAGCCGAACACCGGGGAGCTGTTTTTT CASSRQPNTGELFF
TRBD1 TRBJ2-7 TRBV14 many TGTGCCAGCAGCCAAGACTCCGGACAGGGTTCCCACGAGCAGTACTTC CASSQDSGQGSHEQYF
- TRBJ1-1 TRBV29-1 few TGCAGCGTTGACAGGGGTTTCAACACTGAAGCTTTCTTT CSVDRGFNTEAFF
- TRBJ2-6 TRBV5-4 many TGTGCCAGCAGCTTGGATTACTCTGGGGCCAACGTCCTGACTTTC CASSLDYSGANVLTF